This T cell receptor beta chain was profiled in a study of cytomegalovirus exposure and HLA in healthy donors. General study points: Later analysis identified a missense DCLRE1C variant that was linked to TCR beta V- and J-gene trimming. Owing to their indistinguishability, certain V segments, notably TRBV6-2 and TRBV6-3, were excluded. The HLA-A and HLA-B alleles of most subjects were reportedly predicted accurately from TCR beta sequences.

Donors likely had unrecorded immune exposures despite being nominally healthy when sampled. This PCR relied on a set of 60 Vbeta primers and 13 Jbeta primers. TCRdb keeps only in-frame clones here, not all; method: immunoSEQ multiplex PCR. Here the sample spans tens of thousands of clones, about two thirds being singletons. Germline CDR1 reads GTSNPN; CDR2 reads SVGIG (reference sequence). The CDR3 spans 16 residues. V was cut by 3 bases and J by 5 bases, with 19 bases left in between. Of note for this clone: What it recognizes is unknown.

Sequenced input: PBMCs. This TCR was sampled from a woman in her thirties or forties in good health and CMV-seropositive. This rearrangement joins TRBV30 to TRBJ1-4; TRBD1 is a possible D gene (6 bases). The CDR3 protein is CAWRTGTTGENEKLFF. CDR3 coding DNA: TGTGCCTGGAGGACAGGAACGACAGGCGAAAATGAAAAACTGTTTTTT.